The sequence of this T cell receptor beta chain was determined in a study of blood T cell repertoires in COVID-19 (dated by TCRdb to 2020 to 2021). Background on the whole study: Samples covering the acute and convalescent phases of COVID-19 were provided by collaborators in the United States, Italy and Spain. The prospective study material was composed of cDNA or gDNA derived from T cells, B-cell-depleted T cells, or PBMCs. Subjects who had been exposed to COVID-19, were actively infected with it, or had recovered from it provided the deeply sampled blood TCRbeta repertoires that made up the dataset. A freely available public database, intended as a resource for researchers studying the immune response to SARS-CoV-2, is where the repertoires were released. The samples were drawn from the first 160 participants of the ongoing ImmuneRACE study and from some 1,300 subjects provided by 6 global collaborators. Sample metadata almost always included a de-identified subject ID, COVID-19 status, age in years and sex. HLA class I and class II types, where available, came from metadata supplied by the sample provider rather than from assay-based typing. What the authors observed across the whole study: The quantity of clinical and demographic metadata differed by source and by participant and was supplied without curation.

Remarks on this clone: Which antigen it targets is not known. No much larger clonotype is one base removed from it; base qualities were not supplied.

Whole blood was collected in K2EDTA tubes by collaborating institutions according to the institutions' own protocols. Collaborator samples were shipped for TCRbeta analysis as frozen whole blood, isolated PBMCs, or DNA extracted from either sample type. Germline trimming: 8 bases from V, 5 bases from J; junction bases outside gene matches: 5. For CDR1 and CDR2, the germline V gene lists SNHLY and FYNNEI. The CDR3, from cysteine to phenylalanine, totals 13 residues. Only the CDR3 DNA is retained, 39 bases long and in frame from the first base. The immunoSEQ Assay, a bias-controlled multiplex PCR, was used to amplify TCRbeta CDR3 regions from genomic DNA. Concerning the study's data processing: Nucleated cell counts per sample were estimated from amplification of reference gene primers within the assay. To quantify the absolute abundance of each unique TCRbeta CDR3 rearrangement, sequence reads were collapsed and filtered. For each sample, productive Simpson clonality was calculated as the square root of Simpson's diversity index over productive rearrangements. As stored in TCRdb, this immuneACCESS dataset retains in-frame rearrangements with V and J assigned. A fraction of the clones does not appear; measured against another copy, unresolved V genes explain less than half of the discrepancy, and the remainder lacks a known reason. The V and J calls and clone size come from that table; D and trimming were worked out from the DNA. The sample records fewer than 250,000 clones, more than 70% of which are singletons. About 8.9% of the sample rests with the top ten.

The chain joins TRBV2 to TRBJ1-1, with 10 bases in between that match TRBD1. This TCR was sampled from a woman aged 45 to 65 with acute or convalescent COVID-19. The sample consisted of peripheral blood. The CDR3 region has the sequence CASGRQGATEAFF. The DNA is as follows: TGTGCCAGCGGACGACAGGGGGCAACTGAAGCTTTCTTT.